A selection of T cell receptor beta chains follows, all from one sample in a study of shared clonotypes between healthy human individuals. Only in-frame clones appear in the TCRdb table, and some are missing; sequencing was by immunoSEQ multiplex PCR. The sample carries around 650,000 clones, approximately 96% recorded once. The source material was naive CD8+ T cells sorted from blood. These receptors were taken from a young woman in good health. The CDR3 runs from the conserved cysteine through the conserved F or W. A D gene is named only where the DNA matches it firmly. The size field is filled for only some rows; it gives once, few, many or a size class.

v_call	d_call	clone_size	j_call	cdr3_nt	cdr3_aa
TRBV13	NA	NA	TRBJ2-5	TGTGCCAGCAGCTGGCGGGTCAGTACCCAAGAGACCCAGTACTTC	CASSWRVSTQETQYF
TRBV5-1	TRBD1	NA	TRBJ2-7	TGCGCCAGCAGCTACCCGCCGGGACAGGGAGTGATCTCCTACGAGCAGTACTTC	CASSYPPGQGVISYEQYF
TRBV7-8	TRBD2	NA	TRBJ2-1	TGTGCCAGCAGCCCCTGGCGGGGGTACAATGAGCAGTTCTTC	CASSPWRGYNEQFF
TRBV6-6	NA	NA	TRBJ2-1	TGTGCCAGCAGTTTTGCCGGGACCCCCGGGTATGAGCAGTTCTTC	CASSFAGTPGYEQFF
TRBV15	TRBD1	NA	TRBJ1-1	TGTGCCACCAGTCCAGACAGGGGGCTACAAAACACTGAAGCTTTCTTT	CATSPDRGLQNTEAFF
TRBV28	NA	NA	TRBJ2-1	TGTGCCAGCAGACCCTACCAGAGGTCTTACAATGAGCAGTTCTTC	CASRPYQRSYNEQFF
TRBV29-1	TRBD1	NA	TRBJ2-7	TGCAGCGTCCGGACAGGAAAGTCCTACGAGCAGTACTTC	CSVRTGKSYEQYF
TRBV27	NA	NA	TRBJ1-2	TGTGCCAGCAGACCCGGACAGCTCTATGGCTACACCTTC	CASRPGQLYGYTF
TRBV11-1	NA	NA	TRBJ2-3	TGTGCCAGCAGCTTGGGGGGCAGCACAGATACGCAGTATTTT	CASSLGGSTDTQYF
TRBV15	NA	once	TRBJ1-4	TGTGCCACCAGCGTACAGGGTTATGAAAAACTGTTTTTT	CATSVQGYEKLFF
TRBV2	TRBD2	NA	TRBJ2-7	TGTGCCAGCATCCGGGGGGTCGACGAGCAGTACTTC	CASIRGVDEQYF
TRBV5-4	NA	NA	TRBJ2-1	TGTGCCAGCAGCCCGACGGGAAGGAATGAGCAGTTCTTC	CASSPTGRNEQFF
TRBV30	NA	NA	TRBJ1-5	TGTGCCTGGAGTGCGGTAGGATCTGATCAGCCCCAGCATTTT	CAWSAVGSDQPQHF
TRBV9	NA	NA	TRBJ2-1	TGTGCCAGCAGCATCCTGGGGGGGACAGCCTACAATGAGCAGTTCTTC	CASSILGGTAYNEQFF
TRBV18	NA	NA	TRBJ2-5	TGTGCCAGCTCACCAACTGGGATGGACCAAGAGACCCAGTACTTC	CASSPTGMDQETQYF
TRBV27	TRBD1	NA	TRBJ1-1	TGTGCCAGCAGCTGGACAGGGGGCAACACTGAAGCTTTCTTT	CASSWTGGNTEAFF
TRBV30	TRBD1	NA	TRBJ2-7	TGTGCCTGGGGGACAGTCGGGTACGAGCAGTACTTC	CAWGTVGYEQYF
TRBV5-1	NA	NA	TRBJ2-5	TGCGCCAGCAGCTTGCAGGTCTGGGGATGGGGCCAGTACTTC	CASSLQVWGWGQYF